Sequencing of this T cell receptor (beta chain) was carried out in a study of beta chain features in type 1 diabetes. Broader study findings: Type 1 diabetes patients had moderately but significantly shorter TCRB CDR3s in all four CD4+ subsets.

Every single donor gave one heparinised blood draw, and these averaged approximately 120 mL. Sorting with CD45RO/CCR7/CD25/CD127/CD95/CD27 yielded naive, central memory, regulatory and stem-like memory CD4+ cells. With respect to this clone: Its antigen is unidentified.

Isolated RNA was reverse transcribed in full, so expressed TCRB transcripts were sequenced. Assay used: immunoSEQ multiplex PCR; TCRdb lists only in-frame clones, some missing. The sample records more than 25,000 clones, roughly half being singletons. Germline trimming cut 4 bases from V and 2 bases from J; bases unmatched to any gene: 7. CDR1 and CDR2 (germline): PRHDT, FYEKMQ (reference sequence). This CDR3 has 15 amino acids. The chain uses TRBV13 and TRBJ2-5; 7 nucleotides align to TRBD2. The sequenced sample was stem cell memory CD4+ T cells from blood. This sequence originates from a man aged 25 to 40 with type 1 diabetes. Here the CDR3 reads CASSSRGTKQETQYF. In nucleotides, the CDR3 is TGTGCCAGCAGCTCGCGCGGGACTAAGCAAGAGACCCAGTACTTC.